This T cell receptor (beta chain) was sequenced in a study of cytomegalovirus exposure and HLA in healthy donors. CDR3 length equals 16 residues. The V gene lost 3 bases and the J gene lost 1 base, with 15 bases spanning the gap. Per the germline V gene, CDR1 is MNHEY and CDR2 is SVGAGI. Sequenced by immunoSEQ multiplex PCR; TCRdb stores in-frame clones only, minus some. The data show over 150,000 clones, roughly nine tenths seen once. General study points: The listing of 150 or so TCR beta chains classed them as cytomegalovirus-associated.

As for this clone: The antigen remains undetermined.

The receptor comes from a woman aged 18-29 years in good health and CMV-seropositive. Sequenced sample: PBMCs. The genes are TRBV6-5 and TRBJ1-1; TRBD1 is a possible D gene (5 bases). CDR3 sequence (DNA): TGTGCCAGCAGTTATACGTCATCAGGGCAGAACACTGAAGCTTTCTTT. This codes for CASSYTSSGQNTEAFF.